What follows are 5 T cell receptor beta chains derived from one specimen sequenced in a study of cytomegalovirus exposure and HLA in healthy donors. 60 Vbeta and 13 Jbeta primers were used in PCR. Assay: immunoSEQ multiplex PCR; the TCRdb copy retains only in-frame clones and omits some. The data show roughly 220,000 clones, approximately 85% seen once. The sequencing input was PBMCs. These receptors originate from a woman aged 40 to 49 in good health and CMV-seronegative.

The V gene is TRBV7-8, the J gene TRBJ1-2, with TRBD1 identical over 8 bases. J was trimmed by 5 bases and V by 5 bases; bases with no gene match: 10. The germline V gene has CDR1 SGHVS and CDR2 FQNEAQ. The CDR3 has 15 amino acids. CDR3 DNA sequence: TGTGCCAGCAGCCCTAGGGACAGGTCGCTTTATGGCTACACCTTC. Its protein product is CASSPRDRSLYGYTF.

This clone was recorded a few times. The J gene is TRBJ1-3, the V gene TRBV7-8; D is unresolved. Per germline, CDR1 SGHVS and CDR2 FQNEAQ. The length of the CDR3 is 13 residues. V was shortened by 5 bases and J by 4 bases, with 9 bases between the two germline ends. The CDR3 DNA reads TGTGCCAGCAGCGAAAGACTGGGAAACACCATATATTTT. It codes for CASSERLGNTIYF.

V usage is TRBV4-1 and J usage is TRBJ2-7; 14 bases align to TRBD2. Germline values: CDR1 MGHRA, CDR2 YSYEKL. J was trimmed by 2 bases and V by 1 base; bases with no gene match: 1. The CDR3 length is 16 residues. The CDR3 protein is CASSQGLAGGTYEQYF. CDR3 sequence (DNA): TGCGCCAGCAGCCAAGGACTAGCGGGGGGGACCTACGAGCAGTACTTC.

V and J are TRBV19 and TRBJ2-5; TRBD1 agrees at 7 bases. The CDR3 totals 16 residues. CDR1 is LNHDA, CDR2 SQIVND, per germline (reference sequence). Trimming took 5 bases from V and 4 from J; bases not matched to a gene: 13. The CDR3 spells CASSPSGTATGETQYF. DNA for the CDR3: TGTGCCAGTAGTCCCTCCGGGACAGCTACAGGAGAGACCCAGTACTTC.

This sequence joins TRBV7-9 and TRBJ1-1; tentative D call: TRBD1 (6 bases). Deletions cut 2 bases from V and 1 base from J, with 11 bases between. Germline CDR1 and CDR2: SEHNR and FQNEAQ (reference sequence). The length of the CDR3 is 15 residues. CDR3 in amino acids: CASSLLDSPNTEAFF. The CDR3 DNA reads TGTGCCAGCAGCTTACTGGACAGCCCGAACACTGAAGCTTTCTTT.